This passage covers 14 T cell receptor beta chains from one sample sequenced in a study of tumor and adjacent non-tumor tissue in lung cancer. The library came from three nested PCR rounds adapted from ARM-PCR protocols. MiXCR was run by TCRdb on the multiplex PCR reads, yielding one entry per CDR3 protein. The sample lists about 200,000 distinct CDR3 sequences, 70% to 75% occurring once. This sample's RNA came from whole unsorted tissue. Sequencing used lung tumor tissue. The receptor set was obtained from a man aged 55 to 69 with non-small cell lung cancer.

This clonotype was counted a few times. The chain couples TRBV30 to TRBJ2-7; 11 nucleotides agree with TRBD1. The CDR3 runs 14 residues. V was clipped by 4 bases and J by 2 bases; unmatched bases: 4. CDR1 and CDR2 from the germline V gene are GTSNPN and SVGIG (reference sequence). The CDR3 is CAWTPGQGAYEQYF. The CDR3 bases are TGTGCCTGGACCCCGGGACAGGGGGCCTACGAGCAGTACTTC.

As for this clonotype: A much bigger clone sits one base away, suggesting this may be a read error. This chain joins TRBV10-1 and TRBJ2-5; D might be TRBD1 (5 bases). CDR1 is WNHNN and CDR2 is SYGVQD in the germline V gene (reference sequence). This CDR3 is built from 14 residues. The CDR3 nucleotides read TGCGCCAACAGTCAGCAGGGCCCAGGGGAGACCCAGTACTTC. As protein: CANSQQGPGETQYF.

The chain couples TRBV6-6 to TRBJ2-7; weak D call: TRBD2 (6 bases). This CDR3 region has 14 residues. Germline V gene data show CDR1 as MNHNY and CDR2 as SVGAGI (reference sequence). The V gene lost 6 bases and the J gene lost 2 bases, with 14 bases spanning the gap. The CDR3 sequence is CASRQGLAPYEQYF. CDR3 DNA: TGTGCCAGCAGGCAGGGACTCGCACCCTACGAGCAGTACTTC.

The chain carries TRBV6-1 and TRBJ1-1, with 8 bases aligning to TRBD1. The V gene end was trimmed by 7 bases and the J gene end by 8 bases; junction bases not matched to a gene: 6. The length of the CDR3 is 12 residues. Per the germline V gene, CDR1 is MNHNS and CDR2 is SASEGT. The CDR3 region is CASTVGTGEAFF. The DNA of the CDR3 is TGTGCCAGCACCGTGGGGACAGGCGAAGCTTTCTTT.

The table lists this clonotype with a few counts. Since the CDR3 does not end with the conserved phenylalanine or tryptophan, this likely comes from a read error. The chain recombines TRBV11-1 with TRBJ2-5; D could derive from TRBD1 or TRBD2 (6 bases each). CDR1 and CDR2 (germline): SGHAT, FQDESV (reference sequence). This CDR3 has 16 residues. The V end was cut by 0 bases, the J end by 1 base, with 12 bases between. CDR3 in amino acids: CASSLARGLVQETQYL. CDR3 DNA: TGTGCCAGCAGCTTAGCCCGGGGGCTAGTCCAAGAGACCCAGTACCTC.

A single count supports this clonotype. A read error may be the cause here, since a much bigger clone is one base away. The V gene is TRBV20-1, the J gene TRBJ1-2, with TRBD1 matching 7 bases. Germline assignment: CDR1 DFQATT and CDR2 SNEGSKA (reference sequence). CDR3 length: 14 amino acids. The CDR3 DNA is TGCCGTGCTAGCCAGGGGGGAAGGAACTATGGCTACACCTTC. Encoded protein: CRASQGGRNYGYTF.

The rearrangement uses TRBV20-1 and TRBJ2-1; TRBD2 agrees at 9 bases. The J segment lost 8 bases and the V segment lost 5 bases, leaving 10 bases of the junction unmatched. CDR3 length equals 14 residues. Germline V gene sequence: CDR1 DFQATT, CDR2 SNEGSKA (reference sequence). CDR3 sequence reads: CSAGVASGNDEQFF. CDR3 DNA: TGCAGTGCTGGAGTGGCTAGCGGGAACGATGAGCAGTTCTTC.

Comments on this clonotype: The junction departs from the called germline gene at one end, perhaps through a read error. The chain is built from TRBV6-5 and TRBJ2-4, with TRBD2 as a possible D gene (5 bases). Germline assignment: CDR1 MNHEY and CDR2 SVGAGI. This CDR3 has 14 amino acids. CDR3 bases: TGTGTCAGCAGTTACTACGGCCGAGGGAACATTCAGTACTTC. It is translated as CVSSYYGRGNIQYF.

Turning to this clonotype: The junction departs from the called germline gene at one end, perhaps through a read error. The rearrangement joins TRBV11-1 to TRBJ2-2; perhaps TRBD2 as D (5 bases). CDR3 size: 15 residues. Looked up from germline, CDR1 is SGHAT and CDR2 is FQDESV (reference sequence). CDR3 nucleotides: TGTGCCAGCAGCCAACTAACTGGTGGCACCGGGGAGCCGTTTTTT. Its translation: CASSQLTGGTGEPFF.

This clonotype was recorded a few times. The rearrangement links TRBV4-3 to TRBJ1-3, with D possibly TRBD1 on 6 matching bases. Germline V CDR1 and CDR2: LGHNA, YSLEER. The CDR3 contains 17 residues. V lost 0 bases, J lost 4 bases, and 16 bases lay in between. CDR3 in amino acids: CASSQDPTGISGNTIYF. The DNA of the CDR3 is TGCGCCAGCAGCCAAGACCCCACAGGGATATCCGGAAACACCATATATTTT.

A word on this clonotype: Germline is not matched at one junction end, which may reflect a read error. The chain has TRBV7-8 and TRBJ1-5; 9 nucleotides agree with TRBD1. The CDR3 length is 17 residues. Germline-derived CDR1 and CDR2 are SGHVS and FQNEAQ. The chain's CDR3 is CAGSLEGQGVRNQPQHF. CDR3 sequence (DNA): TGTGCCGGCAGCTTAGAGGGACAGGGCGTTAGAAATCAGCCCCAGCATTTT.

A note on this clonotype: This may be a read error: a much more frequent sequence differs by one nucleotide. This chain joins TRBV12-3 or TRBV12-4 and TRBJ2-1; 10 bases fit TRBD1. Trimming at V came to 4 bases and at J to 8 bases, leaving 11 bases not matched to a gene. This CDR3 comprises 16 residues. CDR3 coding DNA: TGTGCCAGCAGTTCGATGACAGGGGGCCCTTACGATGAGCAGTTCTTC. The encoded protein is CASSSMTGGPYDEQFF.

Worth noting for this clonotype: Possible read error: a much larger clone is one base away. This chain joins TRBV28 and TRBJ1-2; a possible D gene is TRBD1 (6 bases). CDR1 and CDR2 (germline): MDHEN, SYDVKM. This CDR3 has 11 residues. The CDR3 sequence is CVSSYRDGYTF. The CDR3 coding sequence is TGTGTCAGCAGTTACAGGGATGGCTACACCTTC.

As concerns this clonotype: Possible read error: a much larger clone is one base away. The chain combines TRBV6-1 with TRBJ2-7; 9 positions match TRBD2. The germline gives CDR1 MNHNS, CDR2 SASEGT. The ends lost 1 base at V and 2 bases at J; junction bases unmatched: 3. CDR3 size: 15 residues. The CDR3 DNA sequence: TGTGCCAGCAGTGAAGGGCGGGGGGGCCCCTACGAGCAGTACTTC. Translated, it gives CASSEGRGGPYEQYF.